This TCR beta chain was sequenced for a study of CD8+ T cells in alopecia areata. The germline V and J ends were trimmed by 2 bases and 3 bases, with 8 bases remaining between them. Germline lookup yields CDR1 SGHRS and CDR2 YFSETQ. This CDR3 comprises 13 residues. cDNA reverse transcribed from extracted RNA served as the sequencing template. This table comes from immunoSEQ multiplex PCR, and its TCRdb copy is limited to in-frame clones, with some not included. The repertoire has 130,000 to 150,000 clones, approximately 50% of them found once; the top ten carry approximately 6.8%. The sample comprised CD4+ T cells sorted from blood. This TCR derives from a human donor with alopecia areata. This chain connects TRBV5-1 to TRBJ2-5; D is uncertain. The CDR3 is CASSLSVEETQYF. CDR3 bases: TGCGCCAGCAGCTTATCGGTAGAAGAGACCCAGTACTTC.